The 25 T cell receptor beta chains in this list originate from one sample, sequenced in a study of post-analysis software for immune sequencing data. TCR beta cDNA libraries had unique molecular identifiers. In TCRdb, the PCR reads were re-called with MiXCR into one record per CDR3 protein. The sample consists of about 770,000 distinct CDR3 sequences, under 60% of them appearing once. These TCRs' antigens remain unknown. Study-wide results and limits: TRBV5-6, TRBV5-1 and TRBV20-1 belonged to a set of roughly five TRBV segments that were more frequent in patients than controls.

The sequenced sample was blood. These receptors were collected from a girl aged 10 to 17 with multiple sclerosis.

This chain connects TRBV7-9 to TRBJ2-2; D is ambiguous. The CDR3 runs to 13 residues. Trimming took off 5 bases at V and 4 bases at J, with 8 bases between the two ends. The germline V gene encodes CDR1 SEHNR and CDR2 FQNEAQ (reference sequence). CDR3 bases: TGTGCCAGCAGCCGCGCTGGCACCGGGGAGCTGTTTTTT. This encodes CASSRAGTGELFF.

This rearrangement joins TRBV4-2 to TRBJ2-7, with TRBD2 matching 14 bases. Losses at the gene ends were 1 base for V and 0 bases for J; bases not matched to a gene: 5. The CDR3 is 18 amino acids. Germline loops: CDR1 LGHNA, CDR2 YNFKEQ. Here the CDR3 DNA reads TGTGCCAGCAGCCAAGTCACCGGGACTAGCGGGGGCTCCTACGAGCAGTACTTC. Translated: CASSQVTGTSGGSYEQYF.

A single count supports this clonotype. V gene TRBV20-1 combines with J gene TRBJ1-2; 7 nucleotides match TRBD1. Germline lookup yields CDR1 DFQATT and CDR2 SNEGSKA (reference sequence). J gave up 4 bases and V 5 bases, and 10 bases lay outside the gene matches. The CDR3 sequence is 14 residues long. As DNA, the CDR3 is TGCAGTGCTCCCGGGACAGAGTCGGGCTATGGCTACACCTTC. Protein sequence: CSAPGTESGYGYTF.

The chain has TRBV28 and TRBJ1-1; TRBD1 agrees at 7 bases. The V gene's germline CDR1 is MDHEN and CDR2 SYDVKM. V was pared by 2 bases and J by 0 bases, with 9 bases of the junction left unmatched. CDR3 length: 17 amino acids. The chain's CDR3 is CASSLLSGTDMNTEAFF. The DNA of the CDR3 is TGTGCCAGCAGTTTACTTTCGGGGACAGACATGAACACTGAAGCTTTCTTT.

The chain is built from TRBV30 and TRBJ2-7; the match to TRBD2 covers 7 bases. Per germline, CDR1 GTSNPN and CDR2 SVGIG (reference sequence). The trim removed 7 bases at V and 0 bases at J, leaving 21 bases unmatched. This CDR3 is built from 18 residues. The CDR3 region is CALLSRDAGVGVSYEQYF. In DNA form, the CDR3 reads TGTGCCTTATTATCCCGGGACGCGGGAGTAGGAGTCTCCTACGAGCAGTACTTC.

The rearrangement joins TRBV12-5 to TRBJ1-1; maybe TRBD1 (5 bases). This CDR3 has 16 residues. Germline V gives CDR1 LGHNT, CDR2 FRNRAP. Trimming took 1 base from V and 1 from J, leaving 13 bases between them. In DNA, the CDR3 is TGTGCTAGTGGTTTGGCACGACAGAGGAAGAACACTGAAGCTTTCTTT. Translation: CASGLARQRKNTEAFF.

This clonotype turned up a few times. The CDR3 region has the DNA TGTGCCAGCAGTTTTCTAGGGACAGGGGGGCTGGATGAGCAGTTCTTC. It specifies CASSFLGTGGLDEQFF. The chain links TRBV28 to TRBJ2-1; 11 positions agree with TRBD1. V lost 3 bases and J lost 8; bases outside the gene matches: 9. The V gene's germline CDR1 is MDHEN and CDR2 SYDVKM. The CDR3 consists of 16 residues. Full variable domain (remainder filled in from reference TRBV28 and TRBJ2-1): DVKVTQSSRYLVKRTGEKVFLECVQDMDHENMFWYRQDPGLGLRLIYFSYDVKMKEKGDIPEGYSVSREKKERFSLILESASTNQTSMYLCASSFLGTGGLDEQFFGPGTRLTVL.

The table lists this clonotype with a few counts. This chain uses TRBV29-1 with TRBJ2-3; 11 bases are a match to TRBD2. The CDR3 is 13 amino acids. The germline CDR1 and CDR2 sequences are SQVTM and ANQGSEA. The junction had 3 bases not matched to a gene; V was cut back by 7 bases and J by 3 bases. In DNA, the CDR3 is TGCAGCGGTAGGACTAGCGGGACAGATACGCAGTATTTT. Translation gives CSGRTSGTDTQYF.

The chain employs TRBV18 and TRBJ2-1; 7 positions agree with TRBD1. This CDR3 has 19 residues. V trimming: 2 bases; J trimming: 5 bases; junction bases outside the gene matches: 18. Germline loops: CDR1 KGHSH, CDR2 LQKENI. DNA of the CDR3: TGTGCCAGCTCACCAAGAGTGACAGGGACCCTATCTGGAGACAATGAGCAGTTCTTC. It specifies CASSPRVTGTLSGDNEQFF.

The genes are TRBV7-2 and TRBJ2-7; 8 bases agree with TRBD2. This CDR3 comprises 17 residues. V shed 0 bases, J shed 5 bases, and the junction held 12 bases outside the gene matches. Germline loops: CDR1 SGHTA, CDR2 FQGNSA. CDR3 in DNA: TGTGCCAGCAGCTTAGCCCTCTGGCTGCGGGAGGTACACGAGCAGTACTTC. This translates into CASSLALWLREVHEQYF.

V usage is TRBV6-1 and J usage is TRBJ2-7; D gene uncertain. Trimming left V 4 bases short and J 3 bases short, with 16 bases between. There are 15 residues in the CDR3. The germline V gene encodes CDR1 MNHNS and CDR2 SASEGT. CDR3 coding DNA: TGTGCCAGCAGTGGGGGTCGGGCCCCGCTCTACGAGCAGTACTTC. Protein product: CASSGGRAPLYEQYF.

The gene calls are TRBV7-2 and TRBJ2-7; D may correspond to TRBD1 or TRBD2 (7 bases each). Germline values: CDR1 SGHTA, CDR2 FQGNSA. The germline V and J ends were trimmed by 0 bases and 2 bases, with 11 bases remaining between them. CDR3 length: 15 amino acids. CDR3 in DNA: TGTGCCAGCAGCTTAGCGGGAGGGGGCACCTACGAGCAGTACTTC. It encodes CASSLAGGGTYEQYF. The full variable domain, rest sourced from reference TRBV7-2 and TRBJ2-7, is GAGVSQSPSNKVTEKGKDVELRCDPISGHTALYWYRQSLGQGLEFLIYFQGNSAPDKSGLPSDRFSAERTGGSVSTLTIQRTQQEDSAVYLCASSLAGGGTYEQYFGPGTRLTVT.

This clonotype was seen a few times. V is TRBV6-5 and J is TRBJ1-2, with a tentative D call TRBD1 (6 bases). V was pared by 5 bases and J by 2 bases, with 15 bases between. The CDR3 runs to 15 residues. Germline V gene data show CDR1 as MNHEY and CDR2 as SVGAGI. CDR3 DNA: TGTGCCAGCAGTCACGACCGGACAGTGAACTATGGCTACACCTTC. Its protein product is CASSHDRTVNYGYTF.

The rearrangement joins TRBV3-1 to TRBJ2-7; D ambiguous. Germline CDR1 LGHDT, CDR2 YNNKEL (reference sequence). The ends were cut back, 4 bases at V and 3 bases at J, with 10 bases in the middle. This CDR3 region has 13 residues. The chain's CDR3 is CASSPNRDYEQYF. CDR3 DNA: TGTGCCAGCAGCCCGAACAGAGACTACGAGCAGTACTTC.

The CDR3 DNA sequence: TGTGCCACCAGCAGAGAGAGAGGGCGGGCCCCGACCCAAAACATTCAGTACTTC. Protein product: CATSRERGRAPTQNIQYF. The chain links TRBV15 to TRBJ2-4; D is possibly TRBD2 (5 bases). The CDR3 runs 18 residues. Germline CDR1 reads LNHNV; CDR2 reads YYDKDF (reference sequence). The germline V and J ends were trimmed by 0 bases and 5 bases, with 20 bases remaining between them.

There are a few counts of this clonotype. V usage is TRBV20-1 and J usage is TRBJ1-2; no clear D gene. The CDR3 totals 14 residues. Germline V CDR1 and CDR2: DFQATT, SNEGSKA (reference sequence). Trimming took 2 bases from V and 4 from J, leaving 14 bases between them. CDR3: CSARSFRTSYGYTF. The CDR3 nucleotides are TGCAGTGCTAGAAGTTTCAGGACCTCCTATGGCTACACCTTC.

This chain uses TRBV29-1 with TRBJ1-1, with 7 bases matching TRBD1. Germline CDR1 SQVTM, CDR2 ANQGSEA. V gave up 7 bases and J gave up 10 bases; unmatched junction bases: 15. The CDR3 has 13 residues. The CDR3, as DNA: TGCAGCGCCGATGAAGGGGGCGGGCGGGCAGCTTTCTTT. Amino acids: CSADEGGGRAAFF. The full variable domain, completed using reference TRBV29-1 and TRBJ1-1, is SAVISQKPSRDICQRGTSLTIQCQVDSQVTMMFWYRQQPGQSLTLIATANQGSEATYESGFVIDKFPISRPNLTFSTLTVSNMSPEDSSIYLCSADEGGGRAAFFGQGTRLTVV.

The CDR3 DNA is TGTGCCAGCAGCTTAGAGGAGGCGGGAGAGGGCAATGAGCAGTTCTTC. Protein: CASSLEEAGEGNEQFF. This chain uses TRBV7-9 with TRBJ2-1, with 7 bases identical to TRBD2. V gave up 1 base and J gave up 6 bases; unmatched junction bases: 9. In germline, CDR1 is SEHNR, CDR2 FQNEAQ (reference sequence). The CDR3 runs 16 residues.

The chain links TRBV12-3 or TRBV12-4 to TRBJ1-2; 12 bases are a match to TRBD1. The trim removed 7 bases at V and 5 bases at J, leaving 8 bases unmatched. The CDR3 runs to 15 residues. The CDR3 nucleotides are TGTGCCAGCAAACCGGGACAGGGGGCCGGGTATGGCTACACCTTC. Translation gives CASKPGQGAGYGYTF.

This clonotype occurred a few times. This chain connects TRBV4-3 to TRBJ2-5; 10 bases fit TRBD2. The DNA matches TRBJ2-7 better at its end, which makes the J call doubtful. Germline lookup yields CDR1 LGHNA and CDR2 YSLEER. The CDR3 loop spans 15 amino acids. CDR3 sequence (DNA): TGCGCCAGCAGCCAATGGACTAGCGGAAAATACGAGCAGTACTTC. Amino acids: CASSQWTSGKYEQYF.

The rearrangement links TRBV24-1 to TRBJ2-1; a possible D gene is TRBD1 (6 bases). The germline V gene has CDR1 KGHDR and CDR2 SFDVKD. The CDR3 length is 16 residues. V was clipped by 2 bases and J by 7 bases, with 17 bases between them. The CDR3 region has the DNA TGTGCCACCAGTGATTCTCGAACAGGGAGTTGGAATGAGCAGTTCTTC. Amino acid sequence: CATSDSRTGSWNEQFF.

This clonotype was detected a few times. V and J are TRBV24-1 and TRBJ2-7; D tentatively fits TRBD1 or TRBD2 (5 bases each). The DNA end is more similar to TRBJ2-5, so the J call may be wrong. The germline V gene encodes CDR1 KGHDR and CDR2 SFDVKD. The CDR3 sequence is 15 residues long. Written as DNA, the CDR3 is TGTGCCACCAGTGATTACGCGTCAGGGAGTCGGACCCAGTACTTC. This translates into CATSDYASGSRTQYF.

This clonotype has a single count. One end of the junction varies from germline; a read error may be responsible. The V call is TRBV5-1, the J call TRBJ2-1; maybe TRBD2 (6 bases). Near its end, the DNA agrees better with TRBJ2-7, so the J call may be wrong. CDR1 SGHRS and CDR2 YFSETQ come from the germline V gene. The CDR3 extends over 15 amino acids. The CDR3 nucleotides read TGTGCCAGCAGCCCGGGGGTTGGTCAGGATCGGGAGCAGTACTTC. It specifies CASSPGVGQDREQYF.

V gene TRBV6-1 combines with J gene TRBJ2-7; 11 bases are shared with TRBD2. The CDR3 sequence is 17 residues long. Germline V gene lookup returns CDR1 MNHNS and CDR2 SASEGT. The junction had 11 bases not matched to a gene; V was cut back by 6 bases and J by 1 base. CDR3 region: CASSRPIAGGGSYEQYF. The CDR3, as DNA: TGTGCCAGCAGCCGACCCATAGCGGGAGGGGGGTCCTACGAGCAGTACTTC.

The chain carries TRBV7-2 and TRBJ2-1; D is perhaps TRBD2 (5 bases). V was pared by 5 bases and J by 0 bases, with 11 bases between. This CDR3 has 15 residues. Germline V gene lookup returns CDR1 SGHTA and CDR2 FQGNSA. The CDR3 nucleotides read TGTGCCAGCAGCCCCGCGGGTAACTCCTACAATGAGCAGTTCTTC. Its protein product is CASSPAGNSYNEQFF.